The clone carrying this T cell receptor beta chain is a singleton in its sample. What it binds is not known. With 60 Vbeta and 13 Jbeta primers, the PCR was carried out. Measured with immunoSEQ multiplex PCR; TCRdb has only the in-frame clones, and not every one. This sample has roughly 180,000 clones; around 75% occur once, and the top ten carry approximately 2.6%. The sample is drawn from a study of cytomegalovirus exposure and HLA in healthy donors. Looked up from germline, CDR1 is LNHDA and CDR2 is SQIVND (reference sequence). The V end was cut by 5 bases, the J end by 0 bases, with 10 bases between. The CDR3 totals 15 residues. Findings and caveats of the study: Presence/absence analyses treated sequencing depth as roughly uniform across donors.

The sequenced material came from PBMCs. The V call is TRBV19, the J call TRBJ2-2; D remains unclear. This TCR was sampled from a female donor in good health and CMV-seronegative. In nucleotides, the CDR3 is TGTGCCAGTAGTGGCCAGAACGCGAACACCGGGGAGCTGTTTTTT. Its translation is CASSGQNANTGELFF. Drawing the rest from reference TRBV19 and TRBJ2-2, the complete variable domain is DGGITQSPKYLFRKEGQNVTLSCEQNLNHDAMYWYRQDPGQGLRLIYYSQIVNDFQKGDIAEGYSVSREKKESFPLTVTSAQKNPTAFYLCASSGQNANTGELFFGEGSRLTVL.